This T cell receptor beta chain comes out of a study of blood T cell repertoires in COVID-19. This clone has just one count. With 2 bases removed from V and 2 bases from J, the gap between germline ends came to 9 bases. The CDR3 runs 14 residues. Germline-derived CDR1 and CDR2 are SSHAT and FNYEAQ (reference sequence). Data came from immunoSEQ multiplex PCR; TCRdb stores just in-frame clones and leaves some out. The sample lists 140,000 to 150,000 clones; roughly 91% were seen once. The V gene is TRBV7-7, the J gene TRBJ2-5; perhaps TRBD2 as D (5 bases). The source is a man aged 55-75 years with active or convalescent COVID-19. The sample was peripheral blood. The DNA of the CDR3 is TGTGCCAGCAGCTTATCGGGGATTCAAGAGACCCAGTACTTC. It encodes CASSLSGIQETQYF.